A single sample is the source of the 15 T cell receptor beta chains below, sequenced in a study of blood T cell repertoires in COVID-19. The assay was immunoSEQ multiplex PCR, and TCRdb's table has in-frame clones only and misses some. The table lists 140,000 to 150,000 clones, about 85% of them singletons, with about 3% in the top ten. Sequenced input: peripheral blood. The source is a middle-aged woman with active or convalescent COVID-19.

A few counts support this clone. The chain couples TRBV6-1 to TRBJ2-5; a possible D gene is TRBD1 (5 bases). The germline gives CDR1 MNHNS, CDR2 SASEGT. Trimming took 1 base from V and 2 from J, leaving 5 bases between them. CDR3 length: 13 amino acids. CDR3 DNA: TGTGCCAGCAGTGAAGGACAGCAAGAGACCCAGTACTTC. It yields the protein CASSEGQQETQYF.

This chain joins TRBV5-1 and TRBJ2-1, with 8 bases fitting TRBD2. The ends lost 0 bases at V and 9 bases at J; junction bases unmatched: 5. Germline lookup yields CDR1 SGHRS and CDR2 YFSETQ. The CDR3 sequence is 14 residues long. CDR3 DNA sequence: TGCGCCAGCAGCTTGGGCGGAGCGGGGGTTGAGCAGTTCTTC. It specifies CASSLGGAGVEQFF. The variable domain in full, completed from reference TRBV5-1 and TRBJ2-1, reads KAGVTQTPRYLIKTRGQQVTLSCSPISGHRSVSWYQQTPGQGLQFLFEYFSETQRNKGNFPGRFSGRQFSNSRSEMNVSTLELGDSALYLCASSLGGAGVEQFFGPGTRLTVL.

The J gene is TRBJ2-1, the V gene TRBV10-2, with TRBD2 identical over 10 bases. This CDR3 spans 15 amino acids. The V gene's germline CDR1 is WSHSY and CDR2 SAAADI. Unmatched junction bases numbered 8, after V lost 6 bases and J lost 6 bases. As DNA, the CDR3 is TGCGCCAGCAGAAGGGCCGGGACTAGCGCCAATGAGCAGTTCTTC. Encoded protein: CASRRAGTSANEQFF.

The J gene is TRBJ2-3, the V gene TRBV4-1, with 10 bases that match TRBD2. CDR1 MGHRA and CDR2 YSYEKL come from the germline V gene. The CDR3 consists of 17 residues. Trimming removed 1 base from V and 4 bases from J; junction bases left unmatched: 8. CDR3 protein: CASSQGASGSRADTQYF. CDR3 nucleotide sequence: TGCGCCAGCAGCCAAGGGGCTAGCGGGAGTCGCGCAGATACGCAGTATTTT.

There are a few counts of this clone. The rearrangement uses TRBV25-1 and TRBJ1-2; D not certain. The CDR3 extends over 13 amino acids. Germline V lookup: CDR1 MGHDK, CDR2 SYGVNS. The V end lost 1 base, the J end lost 5 bases, and 8 bases lay between the germline ends. CDR3 sequence (DNA): TGTGCCAGCAGTGAATTAGGCGGATATGGCTACACCTTC. Translating gives CASSELGGYGYTF.

The genes are TRBV14 and TRBJ2-7, with 7 positions matching TRBD2. Per germline, CDR1 SGHDN and CDR2 FVKESK. The CDR3 contains 15 residues. After removal of 4 bases from V and 3 bases from J, the junction contained 9 bases not matched to a gene. CDR3 coding DNA: TGTGCCAGCAGCCTTTCCTGGGGGGGGAGCTACGAGCAGTACTTC. Its protein is CASSLSWGGSYEQYF.

There are a few counts of this clone. The junction shows a germline mismatch at one end, possibly a read error. V gene TRBV28 combines with J gene TRBJ1-1; TRBD1 is a possible D gene (5 bases). The CDR3 covers 12 residues. The germline CDR1 and CDR2 sequences are MDHEN and SYDVKM. The CDR3 nucleotides are TGTGCAAGCAGGGTAGGAGGCACTGAAGCTTTCTTT. Translation: CASRVGGTEAFF.

V usage is TRBV5-1 and J usage is TRBJ2-7; 7 bases are shared with TRBD1. Losses at the gene ends were 0 bases for V and 6 bases for J; bases not matched to a gene: 3. The CDR3 spans 13 residues. In germline, CDR1 is SGHRS, CDR2 YFSETQ. The CDR3 loop is CASSLGQGSEQYF. The CDR3 DNA reads as TGCGCCAGCAGCTTGGGACAGGGAAGCGAGCAGTACTTC.

The gene calls are TRBV12-3 or TRBV12-4 and TRBJ1-5, with a tentative D call TRBD1 (5 bases). The CDR3 consists of 11 residues. Trimming took off 4 bases at V and 11 bases at J, with 9 bases between the two ends. The CDR3 sequence is CASSWGRAQHF. In DNA, the CDR3 is TGTGCCAGCAGTTGGGGCCGGGCCCAGCATTTT.

This chain uses TRBV18 with TRBJ1-6; D unclear. Deletions cut 6 bases from V and 9 bases from J, with 12 bases between. The CDR3 is 13 amino acids. Germline CDR1 KGHSH, CDR2 LQKENI. Here the CDR3 reads CASSPGEGSPLHF. CDR3 in DNA: TGTGCCAGCTCCCCCGGGGAGGGTTCACCCCTCCACTTT.

V usage is TRBV3-1 (or the pseudogene TRBV3-2) and J usage is TRBJ1-6; no firm D call. Germline-derived CDR1 and CDR2 are LGHDT and YNNKEL (reference sequence). Trimming shortened V by 1 base and J by 8 bases, and 12 bases separated the two germline ends. The CDR3 covers 15 residues. CDR3 sequence (DNA): TGTGCCAGCAGCCAAGTATTCTCGGGTTATTCACCCCTCCACTTT. It encodes CASSQVFSGYSPLHF.

Notes on this clone: The sample has other DNA sequences that encode this CDR3 too. The V gene is TRBV5-5, the J gene TRBJ2-7; TRBD1 agrees at 8 bases. The V gene's germline CDR1 is SGHKS and CDR2 YYEKEE (reference sequence). The CDR3 runs 14 residues. J was trimmed by 1 base and V by 4 bases; bases with no gene match: 4. The chain's CDR3 is CASSTGTGSYEQYF. The DNA for the CDR3 is TGTGCCAGCAGCACCGGGACAGGATCCTACGAGCAGTACTTC.

The V call is TRBV7-2, the J call TRBJ1-5; D perhaps matches TRBD1 (6 bases). The CDR3 is 15 residues long. Germline V gene sequence: CDR1 SGHTA, CDR2 FQGNSA. V dropped 4 bases and J dropped 6 bases, with 16 bases sitting between them. The CDR3 region has the DNA TGTGCCAGCAGCTCAAATGCAGGGGATAGTCAGCCCCAGCATTTT. Its protein product is CASSSNAGDSQPQHF.

J is TRBJ1-5 and V is TRBV20-1; no clear D. CDR1 and CDR2 from the germline V gene are DFQATT and SNEGSKA (reference sequence). The CDR3 consists of 15 residues. Trimming took 3 bases from V and 1 from J, leaving 13 bases between them. Written as DNA, the CDR3 is TGCAGTGCTAGTCTGCGCCGAGGGAGCAATCAGCCCCAGCATTTT. It encodes CSASLRRGSNQPQHF.

This chain links TRBV18 with TRBJ1-1; TRBD1 is a possible D gene (5 bases). This CDR3 has 16 residues. Germline-derived CDR1 and CDR2 are KGHSH and LQKENI. The V and J ends lost 3 bases and 1 base respectively, with 15 bases between them. The CDR3 loop is CASSPAVDTGNTEAFF. In nucleotides, the CDR3 is TGTGCCAGCTCACCGGCCGTGGACACCGGGAACACTGAAGCTTTCTTT.